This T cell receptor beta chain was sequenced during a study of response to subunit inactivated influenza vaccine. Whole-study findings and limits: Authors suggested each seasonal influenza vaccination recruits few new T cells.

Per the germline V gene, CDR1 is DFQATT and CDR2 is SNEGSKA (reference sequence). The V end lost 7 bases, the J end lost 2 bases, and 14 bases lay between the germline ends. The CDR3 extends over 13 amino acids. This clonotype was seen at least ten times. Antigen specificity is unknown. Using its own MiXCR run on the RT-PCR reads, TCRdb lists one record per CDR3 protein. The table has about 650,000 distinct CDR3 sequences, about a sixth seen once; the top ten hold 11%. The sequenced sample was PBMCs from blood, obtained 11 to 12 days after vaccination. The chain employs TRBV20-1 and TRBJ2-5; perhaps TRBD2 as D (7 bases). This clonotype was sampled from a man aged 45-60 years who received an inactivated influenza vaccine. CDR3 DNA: TGCAGTGGGACTCGGGGGGCTCAAGAGACCCAGTACTTC. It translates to CSGTRGAQETQYF.